This passage covers 7 T cell receptor beta chains from one sample sequenced in a study of blood T cell repertoires in COVID-19. Repertoires were generated with immunoSEQ multiplex PCR, while TCRdb's copy carries only in-frame clones and drops some. The repertoire consists of 52,000 or so clones, with 80% to 85% occurring once and the leading ten covering more than 4.5%. The sample consisted of peripheral blood. The receptors here all came from a human donor in a cohort sampled during active or convalescent COVID-19.

The chain is built from TRBV4-1 and TRBJ2-1; 11 positions match TRBD2. This CDR3 is built from 14 residues. V trimming: 4 bases; J trimming: 6 bases; junction bases outside the gene matches: 2. Germline V gene sequence: CDR1 MGHRA, CDR2 YSYEKL. The CDR3: CASSPGTSGNEQFF. In DNA form, the CDR3 reads TGCGCCAGCAGCCCCGGGACTAGCGGCAATGAGCAGTTCTTC.

The chain has TRBV4-2 and TRBJ2-2, with D possibly being TRBD1 (6 bases). The CDR3 runs 16 residues. Germline assignment: CDR1 LGHNA and CDR2 YNFKEQ. Trimming took 4 bases from V and 5 from J, leaving 17 bases between them. CDR3 amino acids: CASSPLTGSKTGELFF. The CDR3 DNA follows: TGTGCCAGCAGCCCTTTAACAGGGTCTAAGACCGGGGAGCTGTTTTTT.

The chain links TRBV2 to TRBJ2-3; 9 bases are shared with TRBD1. Unmatched junction bases numbered 1, after V lost 0 bases and J lost 3 bases. The CDR3 contains 15 residues. Per the germline V gene, CDR1 is SNHLY and CDR2 is FYNNEI. The CDR3 reads CASSEAGQGTDTQYF. The CDR3, as DNA: TGTGCCAGCAGTGAAGCTGGACAGGGGACAGATACGCAGTATTTT.

This chain joins TRBV27 and TRBJ1-2; TRBD1 matches 9 bases. CDR3 size: 18 residues. The germline V gene has CDR1 MNHEY and CDR2 SMNVEV (reference sequence). V lost 6 bases and J lost 0; bases outside the gene matches: 14. As DNA, the CDR3 is TGTGCCAGCAGCCGGATGTCGGGACAGGGATCCACTAACTATGGCTACACCTTC. It encodes CASSRMSGQGSTNYGYTF.

V usage is TRBV7-2 and J usage is TRBJ2-3; the match to TRBD2 covers 7 bases. This CDR3 contains 16 residues. V shed 1 base and J 4 bases; nucleotides not matched to a gene: 8. Looked up from germline, CDR1 is SGHTA and CDR2 is FQGNSA. CDR3 in amino acids: CASSLGMGGSADTQYF. The CDR3 nucleotides are TGTGCCAGCAGCTTAGGAATGGGGGGGTCTGCAGATACGCAGTATTTT.

The rearrangement links TRBV25-1 to TRBJ1-1, with D maybe TRBD1 (6 bases). Trimming pared 6 bases from V and 0 bases from J, leaving 11 bases between. There are 14 residues in the CDR3. Germline-derived CDR1 and CDR2 are MGHDK and SYGVNS. The CDR3 DNA follows: TGTGCCAGCAGATACTCAGGGGTGAACACTGAAGCTTTCTTT. Translation gives CASRYSGVNTEAFF.

The J gene is TRBJ1-1, the V gene TRBV12-3 or TRBV12-4; D gene uncertain. The CDR3 runs to 13 residues. V lost 6 bases and J 2 bases, leaving 10 bases between the germline ends. The CDR3 region has the DNA TGTGCCAGCAGATCGGAGTTTAACACTGAAGCTTTCTTT. As protein: CASRSEFNTEAFF.